The following is a T cell receptor (beta chain) sequence with its context. The antigen is unknown. The data stem from a study of cytomegalovirus exposure and HLA in healthy donors. 13 Jbeta primers and 60 Vbeta primers were used for the PCR. Sequenced by immunoSEQ multiplex PCR; TCRdb stores in-frame clones only, minus some. The profile shows approximately 120,000 clones, about 80% of them singletons. The CDR3 length is 15 residues. Germline V lookup: CDR1 MNHEY, CDR2 SMNVEV (reference sequence). The germline V and J ends were trimmed by 5 bases and 7 bases, with 18 bases remaining between them. Study observations and caveats: A cluster of highly shared sequence variants was likely a sequencing artifact. HLA restriction was apparent for most CMV-associated TCR beta chains in a later analysis.

The chain couples TRBV27 to TRBJ2-1, with a tentative D call TRBD1 (5 bases). The TCR sequence derives from a woman in her forties or fifties in good health and CMV-seronegative. Sequenced input: PBMCs. CDR3 sequence: CASSNIPQDRNEQFF. CDR3 nucleotide sequence: TGTGCCAGCAGTAATATACCCCAAGACAGAAATGAGCAGTTCTTC.